This section outlines one T cell receptor (beta chain) sequence together with its context. This entry comes from a study of cytomegalovirus exposure and HLA in healthy donors. Trimming removed 5 bases at V and 1 base at J, with 19 bases between. Germline lookup yields CDR1 MDHEN and CDR2 SYDVKM. The CDR3 totals 17 residues. The PCR made use of 60 Vbeta and 13 Jbeta primers. TCRdb's copy holds only in-frame clones and misses some; the assay was immunoSEQ multiplex PCR. The table shows 150,000 to 200,000 clones, with more than 60% occurring only once. This TCR derives from a man younger than 35 in good health and CMV-seropositive. This sequence joins TRBV28 and TRBJ2-3, with D maybe TRBD1 (6 bases). Source material: PBMCs. CDR3 DNA: TGTGCCAGCAGTCCTCACCGAAGGGGGTATGGCACAGATACGCAGTATTTT. Amino acids: CASSPHRRGYGTDTQYF.